This entry lists 2 T cell receptor beta chains sequenced from one sample in a study of T cell repertoires in cytomegalovirus infection. TCRdb used MiXCR to reprocess the reads, holding one entry per CDR3 protein. This sample yields approximately 76,000 distinct CDR3 sequences, of which around 3.4% are seen a single time; less than 5% belongs to the top ten. Specimen: PBMCs. The receptors derive from a human donor in good health (CMV status not recorded). Some clones in this sample may be carry-over from other donors' samples.

This clonotype was counted at least ten times. The genes are TRBV6-5 and TRBJ2-1, with 8 bases identical to TRBD2. This CDR3 spans 11 amino acids. V shed 9 bases and J 10 bases; nucleotides not matched to a gene: 5. Germline CDR1 is MNHEY and CDR2 is SVGAGI. The CDR3 nucleotides are TGTGCCAGTACTAGCGGCACCGAGCAGTTCTTC. Translated, it gives CASTSGTEQFF.

This clonotype came up many times. The chain combines TRBV7-2 with TRBJ1-1; D not certain. Per germline, CDR1 SGHTA and CDR2 FQGNSA. The CDR3 extends over 15 amino acids. V dropped 5 bases and J dropped 1 base, with 14 bases sitting between them. CDR3 loop: CASSLLNAGNTEAFF. The CDR3 DNA follows: TGTGCCAGCAGCCTGCTGAATGCGGGGAACACTGAAGCTTTCTTT.